A single sample is the source of the 28 T cell receptor beta chains below, sequenced in a study of shared clonotypes between healthy human individuals. Naive CD8 populations comprised CD45RO-negative cells positively selected for CCR7, excluding terminally differentiated effector memory CD45RA+ cells. Measured with immunoSEQ multiplex PCR; TCRdb has only the in-frame clones, and not every one. The data show roughly 2,000,000 clones, just under 95% seen once. The sequenced sample consisted of naive CD8+ T cells from PBMCs. The source of these receptors is a man aged 18 to 29 in good health. Some clones in this sample may be carry-over from other donors' samples.

J is TRBJ2-5 and V is TRBV27; weak D call: TRBD1 (6 bases). Germline loops: CDR1 MNHEY, CDR2 SMNVEV (reference sequence). V lost 2 bases, J lost 2 bases, and 12 bases lay in between. The CDR3 sequence is 15 residues long. The CDR3 bases are TGTGCCAGCAGTTTACTTAAGACAGGACAAGAGACCCAGTACTTC. It codes for CASSLLKTGQETQYF.

The chain is built from TRBV15 and TRBJ2-2; D is unclear. Trimming stripped 2 bases from V and 2 bases from J, with 21 bases between. CDR1 is LNHNV, CDR2 YYDKDF, per germline (reference sequence). This CDR3 has 19 residues. CDR3 in amino acids: CATSRHTPPRSSNTGELFF. Here the CDR3 DNA reads TGTGCCACCAGCAGACATACCCCGCCCCGGTCGTCCAACACCGGGGAGCTGTTTTTT.

V usage is TRBV9 and J usage is TRBJ2-1, with 10 positions matching TRBD2. Germline V gene data show CDR1 as SGDLS and CDR2 as YYNGEE. CDR3 length: 16 residues. The V and J ends lost 4 bases and 8 bases, in that order; junction bases with no gene match: 12. The CDR3 DNA follows: TGTGCCAGCAGCCCTAGACCGGGACTAGCGTTCCATGAGCAGTTCTTC. Translated, it gives CASSPRPGLAFHEQFF.

This clone was observed a single time. V usage is TRBV2 and J usage is TRBJ2-1, with 8 positions matching TRBD2. This CDR3 contains 16 residues. J lost 0 bases, V lost 4 bases, and 5 bases had no gene match. The germline CDR1 and CDR2 sequences are SNHLY and FYNNEI. As DNA, the CDR3 is TGTGCCAGCAGTGGGGGACTAGGATTCTCCTACAATGAGCAGTTCTTC. Its translation is CASSGGLGFSYNEQFF.

The chain links TRBV5-5 to TRBJ2-5; TRBD1 might be the D (6 bases). Germline assignment: CDR1 SGHKS and CDR2 YYEKEE (reference sequence). V shed 5 bases and J shed 5 bases, with 13 bases lying between them. This CDR3 comprises 13 residues. The DNA of the CDR3 is TGTGCCAGCAGGTCTCAGGGGTACGAGACCCAGTACTTC. Amino acids: CASRSQGYETQYF.

This chain uses TRBV6-1 with TRBJ2-1; 8 bases match TRBD2. This CDR3 is built from 17 residues. V gave up 3 bases and J gave up 0 bases; unmatched junction bases: 7. The germline CDR1 and CDR2 sequences are MNHNS and SASEGT. CDR3 nucleotides: TGTGCCAGCAGTGACCCCTCGAGCGGGAGCTCCTACAATGAGCAGTTCTTC. Encoded protein: CASSDPSSGSSYNEQFF.

The CDR3 region has the DNA TGTGCCAGCAGTTGGAAGCGGGGGGAGTCCTACAATGAGCAGTTCTTC. It encodes CASSWKRGESYNEQFF. J is TRBJ2-1 and V is TRBV2; TRBD2 matches 9 bases. The V gene end was trimmed by 5 bases and the J gene end by 1 base; junction bases not matched to a gene: 6. The CDR3 loop spans 16 amino acids. Germline V lookup: CDR1 SNHLY, CDR2 FYNNEI.

The chain joins TRBV28 to TRBJ2-7; 7 bases line up with TRBD2. Unmatched junction bases numbered 8, after V lost 5 bases and J lost 4 bases. Germline lookup yields CDR1 MDHEN and CDR2 SYDVKM. The CDR3 length is 14 residues. For the CDR3, the DNA is TGTGCCAGCAGTCCTGCGGGGGAGGGGTACGAGCAGTACTTC. Encoded protein: CASSPAGEGYEQYF.

In this sample, this clone turned up once. Additional DNA sequences in this sample encode the identical CDR3. The chain uses TRBV9 and TRBJ2-1, with 10 bases matching TRBD2. The V and J ends lost 3 bases and 2 bases, in that order; junction bases with no gene match: 2. The CDR3 has 15 residues. Germline CDR1 is SGDLS and CDR2 is YYNGEE. The DNA of the CDR3 is TGTGCCAGCAGCGCTAGCGGGGGCCCCTACAATGAGCAGTTCTTC. Protein sequence: CASSASGGPYNEQFF.

The chain uses TRBV9 and TRBJ2-2; D gene ambiguous. CDR3 length: 15 amino acids. Germline CDR1 is SGDLS and CDR2 is YYNGEE. V was cut by 0 bases and J by 3 bases, with 9 bases left in between. The CDR3 sequence is CASSVVHRDTGELFF. The DNA for the CDR3 is TGTGCCAGCAGCGTAGTACACCGGGACACCGGGGAGCTGTTTTTT. The full variable domain, its missing parts supplied by reference TRBV9 and TRBJ2-2, is DSGVTQTPKHLITATGQRVTLRCSPRSGDLSVYWYQQSLDQGLQFLIQYYNGEERAKGNILERFSAQQFPDLHSELNLSSLELGDSALYFCASSVVHRDTGELFFGEGSRLTVL.

The chain combines TRBV5-4 with TRBJ2-5; D is unclear. Germline V gene lookup returns CDR1 SGHNT and CDR2 YYREEE (reference sequence). Trimming left V 10 bases short and J 5 bases short, with 12 bases between. This CDR3 has 11 residues. The CDR3 protein is CAGPLTETQYF. As DNA, the CDR3 is TGTGCCGGACCACTGACTGAGACCCAGTACTTC.

V is TRBV11-2 and J is TRBJ2-1, with 10 bases fitting TRBD2. With 4 bases clipped from V and 7 bases from J, the junction kept 10 bases outside the gene matches. Germline V gives CDR1 SGHAT, CDR2 FQNNGV. The CDR3 spans 16 residues. CDR3 nucleotides: TGTGCCAGCAGCTCCAGGCAGCGGGAGGGCCAGAATGAGCAGTTCTTC. Residues: CASSSRQREGQNEQFF.

The chain uses TRBV9 and TRBJ2-6; D remains ambiguous. The CDR3 loop spans 13 amino acids. Trimming took off 3 bases at V and 2 bases at J, with 3 bases between the two ends. The V gene's germline CDR1 is SGDLS and CDR2 YYNGEE. The CDR3 region has the DNA TGTGCCAGCAGCGCTGCTGGGGCCAACGTCCTGACTTTC. Protein sequence: CASSAAGANVLTF.

Turning to this clone: The junction departs from germline at one end; a sequencing error may be responsible. The chain joins TRBV28 to TRBJ1-5, with D maybe TRBD1 (6 bases). The CDR3 runs 15 residues. From germline, CDR1 is MDHEN and CDR2 SYDVKM. The CDR3 protein is CASRPDRDILLLGNF. As DNA, the CDR3 is TGTGCCAGCAGGCCAGACCGGGACATCCTCCTGCTGGGAAATTTT.

The chain combines TRBV11-2 with TRBJ2-7; no clear D gene. The CDR3 runs 12 residues. V was cut by 3 bases and J by 5 bases, with 8 bases left in between. Germline CDR1 and CDR2: SGHAT and FQNNGV. The CDR3 spells CASSFRPDEQYF. The CDR3 DNA reads TGTGCCAGCAGCTTTCGGCCTGACGAGCAGTACTTC.

The chain couples TRBV5-5 to TRBJ1-1; the D gene is possibly TRBD1 (6 bases). Germline loops: CDR1 SGHKS, CDR2 YYEKEE (reference sequence). The CDR3 is 14 amino acids. V was shortened by 4 bases and J by 4 bases, with 14 bases between the two germline ends. CDR3 region: CASSLPTGSTEAFF. The CDR3 coding sequence is TGTGCCAGCAGCCTACCGACAGGCAGCACTGAAGCTTTCTTT.

CDR3 nucleotide sequence: TGTGCCAGCAGCCCCGGGGGAGAGGGAGATACGCAGTATTTT. Translating gives CASSPGGEGDTQYF. This chain connects TRBV11-3 to TRBJ2-3; possibly TRBD2 for D (6 bases). The V gene lost 5 bases and the J gene lost 5 bases, with 14 bases spanning the gap. CDR1 is SGHNT and CDR2 is YENEEA in the germline V gene. The CDR3 loop spans 14 amino acids. Full variable domain (remainder filled in from reference TRBV11-3 and TRBJ2-3): EAGVVQSPRYKIIEKKQPVAFWCNPISGHNTLYWYLQNLGQGPELLIRYENEEAVDDSQLPKDRFSAERLKGVDSTLKIQPAELGDSAVYLCASSPGGEGDTQYFGPGTRLTVL.

Notes on this clone: In the same sample, other DNA sequences code for this CDR3. This chain uses TRBV5-1 with TRBJ1-1; D is ambiguous. V lost 0 bases and J lost 4, with 7 bases in between. The CDR3 runs to 13 residues. The germline V gene has CDR1 SGHRS and CDR2 YFSETQ. CDR3 nucleotide sequence: TGCGCCAGCAGCTTGGGTAGGGTCACTGAAGCTTTCTTT. Residues: CASSLGRVTEAFF.

The chain employs TRBV5-4 and TRBJ1-2; the D is unclear. V was cut by 0 bases and J by 1 base, with 13 bases left in between. Germline V lookup: CDR1 SGHNT, CDR2 YYREEE (reference sequence). CDR3 length: 16 amino acids. The CDR3 bases are TGTGCCAGCAGCTTGGGGTGGGCAGAGGTTAACTATGGCTACACCTTC. This translates into CASSLGWAEVNYGYTF.

This chain links TRBV7-8 with TRBJ2-2; D is uncertain. CDR1 and CDR2 from the germline V gene are SGHVS and FQNEAQ. This CDR3 is built from 16 residues. The V end lost 1 base, the J end lost 1 base, and 10 bases lay between the germline ends. This chain's CDR3 is CASSLGDLMNTGELFF. The CDR3 nucleotides read TGTGCCAGCAGCTTAGGAGACTTGATGAACACCGGGGAGCTGTTTTTT.

This chain joins TRBV6-6 and TRBJ2-5; D gene uncertain. The germline V gene has CDR1 MNHNY and CDR2 SVGAGI (reference sequence). The CDR3 loop spans 15 amino acids. The V end was cut by 2 bases, the J end by 1 base, with 11 bases between. CDR3 in DNA: TGTGCCAGCAGTTACACCTTGGCGGTCCAAGAGACCCAGTACTTC. This sequence encodes CASSYTLAVQETQYF.

The chain uses TRBV5-4 and TRBJ2-2, with D perhaps TRBD2 (5 bases). Germline CDR1 and CDR2: SGHNT and YYREEE (reference sequence). CDR3 length: 13 amino acids. V lost 7 bases and J lost 5, with 12 bases in between. The CDR3 DNA is TGTGCCAGCCGGGGTATTGGGACCGGGGAGCTGTTTTTT. It translates to CASRGIGTGELFF.

The chain's CDR3 is CASSSQAAGVEKLFF. The CDR3 DNA follows: TGTGCCAGCAGCTCCCAGGCCGCAGGGGTTGAAAAACTGTTTTTT. V and J are TRBV7-9 and TRBJ1-4; a weak D match, TRBD1 (6 bases). Germline assignment: CDR1 SEHNR and CDR2 FQNEAQ (reference sequence). This CDR3 spans 15 amino acids. V was cut by 4 bases and J by 7 bases, with 16 bases left in between.

This chain links TRBV15 with TRBJ1-1; no definite D call. Germline V gene data show CDR1 as LNHNV and CDR2 as YYDKDF (reference sequence). V dropped 6 bases and J dropped 3 bases, with 5 bases sitting between them. The CDR3 sequence is 11 residues long. CDR3 protein: CATSLHTEAFF. The CDR3 DNA sequence: TGTGCCACCAGTTTGCACACTGAAGCTTTCTTT.

V is TRBV28 and J is TRBJ2-4; 7 bases fit TRBD1. The V gene end was trimmed by 2 bases and the J gene end by 7 bases; junction bases not matched to a gene: 5. CDR3 length: 14 amino acids. Per the germline V gene, CDR1 is MDHEN and CDR2 is SYDVKM. The CDR3 protein is CASSLHRGSNIQYF. Here the CDR3 DNA reads TGTGCCAGCAGTTTACACAGGGGTAGCAACATTCAGTACTTC. Full variable domain (missing parts from reference TRBV28 and TRBJ2-4): DVKVTQSSRYLVKRTGEKVFLECVQDMDHENMFWYRQDPGLGLRLIYFSYDVKMKEKGDIPEGYSVSREKKERFSLILESASTNQTSMYLCASSLHRGSNIQYFGAGTRLSVL.

CDR3: CASSQEWDGEYNEQFF. The CDR3 bases are TGCGCCAGCAGCCAAGAGTGGGACGGGGAATACAATGAGCAGTTCTTC. This rearrangement joins TRBV4-1 to TRBJ2-1; D possibly matches TRBD1 or TRBD2 (5 bases each). This CDR3 spans 16 amino acids. The V end lost 0 bases, the J end lost 4 bases, and 13 bases lay between the germline ends. Germline-derived CDR1 and CDR2 are MGHRA and YSYEKL.

The rearrangement links TRBV19 to TRBJ1-2; D remains ambiguous. The CDR3 loop spans 11 amino acids. CDR1 and CDR2 (germline): LNHDA, SQIVND (reference sequence). With 10 bases removed from V and 4 bases from J, the gap between germline ends came to 10 bases. The CDR3: CATGLPYGYTF. DNA of the CDR3: TGTGCCACCGGCCTTCCCTATGGCTACACCTTC.

The chain recombines TRBV9 with TRBJ1-4; perhaps TRBD1 as D (6 bases). The V end was cut by 0 bases, the J end by 3 bases, with 9 bases between. CDR3 length equals 15 residues. CDR1 SGDLS and CDR2 YYNGEE come from the germline V gene. CDR3 in amino acids: CASSVGGQANEKLFF. Here the CDR3 DNA reads TGTGCCAGCAGCGTAGGGGGGCAGGCTAATGAAAAACTGTTTTTT.